This entry lists 22 T cell receptor beta chains sequenced from one sample in a study of T cell clones after liver transplantation (dated by TCRdb to about 2019). Library prep was done by the immunoSEQ multiplex PCR assay. The table was pulled from immuneACCESS by TCRdb, which kept in-frame rearrangements only. Such tables lose some clones; where checked, under half of the loss comes from unresolved V genes, and the rest has no known cause. The sample table lists 65,000 to 80,000 clones, 70% to 90% of them with a count of one. The leading ten clones occupy 2.8% of the sample. Sequencing was performed on CD4+ T cells from blood, taken at the 22-month timepoint. Receptor source: a human patient who received a liver transplant. Following a transplant, some T lymphocytes may have been derived from the graft donor.

V and J are TRBV28 and TRBJ2-2; 12 bases line up with TRBD2. The CDR3 loop spans 17 amino acids. Germline assignment: CDR1 MDHEN and CDR2 SYDVKM. Germline trimming cut 6 bases from V and 4 bases from J; bases unmatched to any gene: 9. CDR3 residues: CASRTSGRSHGTGELFF. In DNA, the CDR3 is TGTGCCAGCAGGACTAGCGGGAGAAGCCACGGCACCGGGGAGCTGTTTTTT.

The chain joins TRBV2 to TRBJ1-5; possibly TRBD1 for D (5 bases). The germline CDR1 and CDR2 sequences are SNHLY and FYNNEI. This CDR3 spans 15 amino acids. V was trimmed by 4 bases and J by 6 bases, leaving 16 bases between them. DNA for the CDR3: TGTGCCAGCAGTGGGGGCGGGGAACAGAGTCAGCCCCAGCATTTT. It encodes CASSGGGEQSQPQHF. The full variable domain, its missing parts supplied by reference TRBV2 and TRBJ1-5, is EPEVTQTPSHQVTQMGQEVILRCVPISNHLYFYWYRQILGQKVEFLVSFYNNEISEKSEIFDDQFSVERPDGSNFTLKIRSTKLEDSAMYFCASSGGGEQSQPQHFGDGTRLSIL.

A word on this clone: This sample includes further DNA sequences coding for the same CDR3. The J gene is TRBJ1-1, the V gene TRBV6-5; 7 nucleotides line up with TRBD1. The junction had 4 bases not matched to a gene; V was cut back by 6 bases and J by 3 bases. This CDR3 spans 13 amino acids. Germline V CDR1 and CDR2: MNHEY, SVGAGI. In nucleotides, the CDR3 is TGTGCCAGCAGACGTGACAGGGACACTGAAGCTTTCTTT. This gives the protein CASRRDRDTEAFF.

This chain links TRBV4-2 with TRBJ2-5, with 8 bases that match TRBD2. V lost 3 bases to trimming and J lost 5 bases; unmatched junction nucleotides: 11. Germline CDR1 LGHNA, CDR2 YNFKEQ. The length of the CDR3 is 16 residues. CDR3 DNA: TGTGCCAGCAGCCAGGACGGGACGGGAGGGCCCGAGACCCAGTACTTC. Encoded protein: CASSQDGTGGPETQYF.

Here the CDR3 DNA reads TGTGCCAGCAGCTTAGCCGGGGGGACGGAGACCCAGTACTTC. Translating it yields CASSLAGGTETQYF. The chain recombines TRBV7-2 with TRBJ2-5; TRBD2 matches at 7 bases. Germline V gives CDR1 SGHTA, CDR2 FQGNSA. J lost 5 bases, V lost 0 bases, and 3 bases had no gene match. This CDR3 is 14 amino acids long.

This chain joins TRBV6-1 and TRBJ2-7; TRBD2 agrees at 11 bases. The germline V gene has CDR1 MNHNS and CDR2 SASEGT. CDR3 length: 14 amino acids. V gave up 4 bases and J gave up 2 bases; unmatched junction bases: 1. CDR3 loop: CASSVAGGPYEQYF. The CDR3 nucleotides are TGTGCCAGCAGTGTAGCGGGGGGGCCCTACGAGCAGTACTTC.

In its sample, this clone ranks as medium-sized (0.01 to 0.1%). At the DNA level, this CDR3 is encoded by other sequences in the same sample as well. This chain connects TRBV5-1 to TRBJ2-7; TRBD1 aligns across 9 bases. Germline V gene data show CDR1 as SGHRS and CDR2 as YFSETQ. V shed 0 bases and J 2 bases; nucleotides not matched to a gene: 0. The CDR3 has 14 amino acids. The CDR3 reads CASSLGQGAYEQYF. CDR3 nucleotides: TGCGCCAGCAGCTTGGGACAGGGGGCCTACGAGCAGTACTTC.

The gene calls are TRBV2 and TRBJ2-3; TRBD2 matches 9 bases. With V trimmed by 5 bases and J by 6 bases, 9 bases remained unmatched. The CDR3 totals 15 residues. CDR1 is SNHLY and CDR2 is FYNNEI in the germline V gene. In DNA form, the CDR3 reads TGTGCCAGCAGTCGACTAGCGGCCCGGGGGGATACGCAGTATTTT. Amino acids: CASSRLAARGDTQYF. Looking up the rest from reference TRBV2 and TRBJ2-3 gives the full variable domain: EPEVTQTPSHQVTQMGQEVILRCVPISNHLYFYWYRQILGQKVEFLVSFYNNEISEKSEIFDDQFSVERPDGSNFTLKIRSTKLEDSAMYFCASSRLAARGDTQYFGPGTRLTVL.

This clone was recorded a few times. This chain uses TRBV10-3 with TRBJ1-1, with 7 bases aligning to TRBD1. The junction had 5 bases not matched to a gene; V was cut back by 8 bases and J by 5 bases. Germline loops: CDR1 ENHRY, CDR2 SYGVKD. The CDR3 length is 12 residues. The CDR3 here is CAIGQAGTEAFF. CDR3 DNA sequence: TGTGCCATCGGACAGGCAGGGACTGAAGCTTTCTTT.

V gene TRBV5-4 combines with J gene TRBJ2-1; 7 bases are shared with TRBD2. The CDR3 runs 14 residues. V shed 3 bases, J shed 6 bases, and the junction held 6 bases outside the gene matches. Germline-derived CDR1 and CDR2 are SGHNT and YYREEE (reference sequence). This CDR3 is CASSSRLASNEQFF. The CDR3 nucleotides are TGTGCCAGCAGCTCCCGACTAGCCTCCAATGAGCAGTTCTTC.

The gene calls are TRBV5-6 and TRBJ1-5; D is ambiguous. CDR1 SGHDT and CDR2 YYEEEE come from the germline V gene. The CDR3 is 14 residues long. The V end was cut by 2 bases, the J end by 4 bases, with 10 bases between. CDR3 amino acids: CASSFRDRNQPQHF. Here the CDR3 DNA reads TGTGCCAGCAGCTTCCGGGATCGGAATCAGCCCCAGCATTTT.

This rearrangement joins TRBV6-5 to TRBJ1-1; TRBD1 is a possible D gene (6 bases). Germline V CDR1 and CDR2: MNHEY, SVGAGI. Trimming took 6 bases from V and 4 from J, leaving 15 bases between them. The CDR3 consists of 14 residues. The DNA of the CDR3 is TGTGCCAGCAGGAGGGCAGGGGAGGGCACTGAAGCTTTCTTT. Encoded protein: CASRRAGEGTEAFF.

The table lists this clone with a few counts. The V and J genes are TRBV4-3 and TRBJ1-2; D not resolved. Trimming pared 3 bases from V and 6 bases from J, leaving 11 bases between. Germline CDR1 LGHNA, CDR2 YSLEER. The CDR3 covers 13 residues. The CDR3 loop is CASSQSWENGYTF. The CDR3 DNA reads as TGCGCCAGCAGCCAGTCATGGGAAAATGGCTACACCTTC.

The chain couples TRBV5-1 to TRBJ2-7; 8 bases align to TRBD2. The germline V gene has CDR1 SGHRS and CDR2 YFSETQ. V shed 4 bases, J shed 1 base, and the junction held 7 bases outside the gene matches. The length of the CDR3 is 15 residues. The CDR3 region has the DNA TGCGCCAGCAGCCAACTAGCGGCGGGTTCCTACGAGCAGTACTTC. As protein: CASSQLAAGSYEQYF.

The genes are TRBV28 and TRBJ1-3; D is possibly TRBD1 (5 bases). The germline V gene encodes CDR1 MDHEN and CDR2 SYDVKM. V lost 8 bases to trimming and J lost 0 bases, with 17 bases between them. The length of the CDR3 is 16 residues. The CDR3 loop is CASRVGEGGSGNTIYF. CDR3 bases: TGTGCCAGCCGAGTAGGGGAAGGAGGCTCTGGAAACACCATATATTTT.

The sample holds a few counts of this clone. The V gene is TRBV6-6, the J gene TRBJ2-7; 7 bases align to TRBD2. Germline loops: CDR1 MNHNY, CDR2 SVGAGI (reference sequence). The V and J ends lost 4 bases and 6 bases, in that order; junction bases with no gene match: 6. The CDR3 is 13 residues long. CDR3 bases: TGTGCCAGCAGTTTTCGATCGGGAGGCGAGCAGTACTTC. Translating it yields CASSFRSGGEQYF.

This chain connects TRBV25-1 to TRBJ2-1; D not certain. Trimming stripped 3 bases from V and 6 bases from J, with 6 bases between. CDR1 and CDR2 (germline): MGHDK, SYGVNS. The CDR3 is 12 amino acids. The CDR3 DNA is TGTGCCAGCAGTGATCGTATCAATGAGCAGTTCTTC. It translates to CASSDRINEQFF.

V usage is TRBV27 and J usage is TRBJ1-5; TRBD1 matches at 7 bases. Per germline, CDR1 MNHEY and CDR2 SMNVEV (reference sequence). The CDR3 runs to 15 residues. After removal of 5 bases from V and 6 bases from J, the junction contained 10 bases not matched to a gene. The CDR3 loop is CASSNEGAGGQPQHF. CDR3 nucleotides: TGTGCCAGCAGTAACGAGGGGGCGGGGGGTCAGCCCCAGCATTTT.

The V and J genes are TRBV7-9 and TRBJ2-3; TRBD1 or TRBD2 may be the D gene (5 bases each). Trimming cost V 0 bases and J 14 bases, with 15 bases left between them. The germline gives CDR1 SEHNR, CDR2 FQNEAQ (reference sequence). The CDR3 runs 13 residues. The CDR3 DNA is TGTGCCAGCAGCTTAGCTCGGGACCCTCGTCGGTATTTT. Translating it yields CASSLARDPRRYF.

The chain's CDR3 is CASSPPTRDGQETQYF. The CDR3 nucleotides read TGTGCCAGCTCACCACCGACCAGGGATGGCCAAGAGACCCAGTACTTC. The rearrangement joins TRBV18 to TRBJ2-5; maybe TRBD1 (5 bases). The CDR3 runs 16 residues. Germline-derived CDR1 and CDR2 are KGHSH and LQKENI. Trimming shortened V by 0 bases and J by 1 base, and 12 bases separated the two germline ends.

Sample share makes this clone medium-sized. V and J are TRBV7-2 and TRBJ1-2; tentatively, D is TRBD1 (5 bases). Trimming pared 0 bases from V and 4 bases from J, leaving 15 bases between. Per the germline V gene, CDR1 is SGHTA and CDR2 is FQGNSA. This CDR3 region has 16 residues. The CDR3 bases are TGTGCCAGCAGCTTAGCGCTCGCGGGGCCGTCCTATGGCTACACCTTC. Its protein product is CASSLALAGPSYGYTF. The complete variable domain, with remaining parts taken from reference TRBV7-2 and TRBJ1-2, reads GAGVSQSPSNKVTEKGKDVELRCDPISGHTALYWYRQSLGQGLEFLIYFQGNSAPDKSGLPSDRFSAERTGGSVSTLTIQRTQQEDSAVYLCASSLALAGPSYGYTFGSGTRLTVV.

The chain is built from TRBV4-3 and TRBJ1-1; TRBD1 aligns across 9 bases. The J segment lost 2 bases and the V segment lost 3 bases, leaving 7 bases of the junction unmatched. The CDR3 totals 16 residues. Germline assignment: CDR1 LGHNA and CDR2 YSLEER. The CDR3 DNA is TGCGCCAGCAGCCAGGAAACGGGACAGGGCAACACTGAAGCTTTCTTT. Translation gives CASSQETGQGNTEAFF.